The 3 T cell receptor beta chains listed next were all sequenced from one sample in a study of T-cell memory formation after mild COVID-19 (dated by TCRdb to the early 2020s). Receptors were amplified or captured by 5' RACE. Sequencing instrument: Illumina NovaSeq 6000. TCRdb trimmed the raw reads at Q25, called clones with MiXCR and kept productive beta chains. For every CDR3 protein sequence, its rows merge into one entry that carries the most common genes and DNA. The table for this sample lists about 560,000 distinct CDR3 sequences; about 20% of them were counted only once. Of the sample, about 8.7% falls within the top ten clones. Sequences were obtained from PBMCs or a T cell subset sorted from them (not recorded which). Every receptor here comes from an adult woman who had mild COVID-19 (a few samples of this study predate the infection). The sample titles of this study are shuffled in the database, so cell type and time point are left out; the donor was told from shared clones.

This clonotype was seen a few times. The rearrangement links TRBV20-1 to TRBJ2-6; D gene uncertain. CDR1 and CDR2 from the germline V gene are DFQATT and SNEGSKA (reference sequence). V lost 5 bases and J 0 bases, leaving 5 bases between the germline ends. The CDR3 has 13 amino acids. CDR3 in DNA: TGCAGTGCTCCCCTCTCTGGGGCCAACGTCCTGACTTTC. It codes for CSAPLSGANVLTF.

This clonotype has just one count. The chain links TRBV20-1 to TRBJ2-7, with no clear D. The CDR3 extends over 14 amino acids. V dropped 0 bases and J dropped 9 bases, with 18 bases sitting between them. Per the germline V gene, CDR1 is DFQATT and CDR2 is SNEGSKA (reference sequence). CDR3 coding DNA: TGCAGTGCTAGAGAAGCGCTGAGCGTCGAGGTGCAGTACTTC. This sequence encodes CSAREALSVEVQYF.

The sample holds a few counts of this clonotype. This chain links TRBV9 with TRBJ1-1; tentative D call: TRBD1 (6 bases). Germline V gene sequence: CDR1 SGDLS, CDR2 YYNGEE. V dropped 0 bases and J dropped 3 bases, with 9 bases sitting between them. The CDR3 is made up of 14 amino acids. CDR3 loop: CASSVGTDYTEAFF. The CDR3 DNA follows: TGTGCCAGCAGCGTAGGGACAGACTACACTGAAGCTTTCTTT.